The source of this T cell receptor (beta chain) is a study of OX40 agonist ivuxolimab in advanced cancers. Study-level background: Those enrolled were approximately 78% male, with a mean age of around 55 years and ages from roughly 20 to 90. Three patients got partial responses; one had hepatocellular carcinoma and two had cutaneous melanoma.

Whole-study findings and limits: Certain nonresponders likewise exhibited a low normalized T-cell clonal expansion. Averaged across samples, CD8+ T cells carried more expanded clones than CD4+ did.

This clone was seen at least ten times. The antigen remains unidentified. Only in-frame clones appear in the TCRdb table, and some are missing; sequencing was by immunoSEQ multiplex PCR. The sample includes about 98,000 clones, 70% to 90% of them seen just once. The V gene's germline CDR1 is SGHRS and CDR2 YFSETQ. V was clipped by 0 bases and J by 3 bases, with 7 bases between them. The CDR3 runs 14 residues. Sequenced here: CD4+ or CD8+ T cells sorted from blood, sampled in a trial of the OX40 agonist ivuxolimab. The V gene is TRBV5-1, the J gene TRBJ1-3; D gene unclear. The receptor was derived from an adult with an advanced solid tumor such as melanoma, head and neck, liver or kidney cancer. In DNA form, the CDR3 reads TGCGCCAGCAGCTTGGGGGCCGATGGAAACACCATATATTTT. Translation: CASSLGADGNTIYF.